This T cell receptor beta chain derives from a study of regulatory T cells in long-lasting Graves disease. J was trimmed by 5 bases and V by 4 bases; bases with no gene match: 7. CDR3 size: 14 residues. Per the germline V gene, CDR1 is DFQATT and CDR2 is SNEGSKA (reference sequence). Relying on iRepertoire HTBI primers and Arm-PCR of CDR3 regions, the team built TCR beta libraries. MiXCR, run by TCRdb on the multiplex PCR reads, gives a single entry per CDR3 protein. The sample shows under 450,000 distinct CDR3 sequences, more than 20% of them seen only once. Stated time point: persistent/refractory GD, antithyroid drugs over 5 years with positive TRAb. From PBMCs, RNA was extracted and then used to make the TCR library.

The starting material was peripheral blood mononuclear cells (PBMCs), obtained when the disease was refractory, from a patient treated with antithyroid drugs. This receptor was taken from a woman aged 40 to 49 with Graves disease. V gene TRBV20-1 combines with J gene TRBJ1-4; 7 nucleotides align to TRBD1. The CDR3 DNA reads as TGCAGTGCTAATAAGGGACAGCAGAATGAAAAACTGTTTTTT. It specifies CSANKGQQNEKLFF.